A selection of T cell receptor beta chains follows, all from one sample in a study of cytomegalovirus exposure and HLA in healthy donors. The protocol was immunoSEQ multiplex PCR, while the TCRdb copy is restricted to in-frame clones and leaves out a portion. The table includes 130,000 or so clones, about 62% detected once. Specimen: PBMCs. The receptor source for this set is a woman aged 40-49 years in good health and CMV-seropositive. Both conserved end residues are part of each CDR3. The D gene is left open where the match is weak. Expanded clones get a size class; other rows say once, few or many, or leave the size out.

-	TRBV2	-	TRBJ1-2	TGTGCCAGCACCCACCGGGGGTTCGACTATGGCTACACCTTC	CASTHRGFDYGYTF
TRBD2	TRBV5-8	few	TRBJ2-3	TGTGCCAGCAGCCTAACTAGCGGGAGGAACACAGATACGCAGTATTTT	CASSLTSGRNTDTQYF
TRBD1	TRBV28	-	TRBJ1-4	TGTGCCACCGTGGACAGGGGTCATGAAAAACTGTTTTTT	CATVDRGHEKLFF
TRBD1	TRBV6-5	-	TRBJ1-1	TGTGCCAGCACCGGACAGGGGGACACTGAAGCTTTCTTT	CASTGQGDTEAFF
TRBD2	TRBV18	-	TRBJ2-3	TGTGCCAGCTCACCAGGGATAGCGGGAGGGCCGTTCACAGATACGCAGTATTTT	CASSPGIAGGPFTDTQYF
-	TRBV2	-	TRBJ2-7	TGTGCCAGCAGGAAGGACATCCCCAGCTCCTACGAGCAGTACTTC	CASRKDIPSSYEQYF
TRBD1	TRBV2	few	TRBJ1-2	TGTGCCAGCAGAAGGGGGGGACAGGGAGACCGCGGCTACACCTTC	CASRRGGQGDRGYTF
TRBD1	TRBV6-1	-	TRBJ2-7	TGTGCCAGCAGTGAGGGACAGGGGTATTTCTACGAGCAGTACTTC	CASSEGQGYFYEQYF
TRBD2	TRBV2	-	TRBJ2-3	TGTGCCAGCAGCGGACTAGCGGGGGTCACAGATACGCAGTATTTT	CASSGLAGVTDTQYF
-	TRBV5-1	-	TRBJ1-5	TGCGCCAGCAGCTTGGGTACAGATCAGCCCCAGCATTTT	CASSLGTDQPQHF
TRBD1	TRBV30	-	TRBJ2-2	TGTGCCTGGAGCCCCGGGACAGCGAACACCGGGGAGCTGTTTTTT	CAWSPGTANTGELFF
TRBD2	TRBV10-3	few	TRBJ2-2	TGTGCCATCAACCCGACTAGCTCGAACACCGGGGAGCTGTTTTTT	CAINPTSSNTGELFF
TRBD2	TRBV7-2	-	TRBJ2-1	TGTGCCAGCAGCTTAATGCGGGAGGGTGAGCAGTTCTTC	CASSLMREGEQFF
-	TRBV12-1	-	TRBJ2-2	TGTGCCAGCAGCTTCGGACTAGCGGGAGGAGCCGGGGAGCTGTTTTTT	CASSFGLAGGAGELFF
TRBD1	TRBV15	-	TRBJ1-1	TGTGCCACCAGCAGGGACAGGGTGGTGACTGAAGCTTTCTTT	CATSRDRVVTEAFF